One and the same sample provided the 30 T cell receptor beta chains below, sequenced in a study of blood T cells in healthy people across ages (dated by TCRdb to about 2015). Preparation of the library involved 5' RACE. The reads were generated on an Illumina HiSeq 2500. A second PCR of roughly 6 to 11 cycles was performed with a sample-barcoded 5' primer and a J-beta primer mix. TCRdb passed the public sequencing reads through fastp at Q25 and MiXCR, retaining productive beta sequences. Rows with a matching CDR3 protein are joined into one entry that keeps the most common DNA and genes. This sample comprises around 1,000,000 distinct CDR3 sequences, under 40% of them detected only once. The ten largest clones take up roughly 13% of the sample. The sample taken for sequencing was blood. Receptors originate from a man in his late teens or twenties in good health.

This clonotype was counted between two and nine times. CDR3 coding DNA: TGCAGTGCTAAAGACAGGGGAGATTCAGATACGCAGTATTTT. Translating it yields CSAKDRGDSDTQYF. The chain couples TRBV20-1 to TRBJ2-3, with 8 bases fitting TRBD1. With 4 bases clipped from V and 4 bases from J, the junction kept 7 bases outside the gene matches. Germline V gene lookup returns CDR1 DFQATT and CDR2 SNEGSKA (reference sequence). The CDR3 is 14 amino acids.

This chain joins TRBV9 and TRBJ1-1, with D perhaps matching TRBD1 (6 bases). The germline V and J ends were trimmed by 4 bases and 3 bases, with 16 bases remaining between them. From germline, CDR1 is SGDLS and CDR2 YYNGEE. The CDR3 runs 15 residues. DNA of the CDR3: TGTGCCAGCAGCTCACACAGGGCCCCCGACACTGAAGCTTTCTTT. The encoded protein is CASSSHRAPDTEAFF.

The chain carries TRBV7-2 and TRBJ2-2; D is unclear. Germline lookup yields CDR1 SGHTA and CDR2 FQGNSA. This CDR3 comprises 15 residues. The ends were cut back, 4 bases at V and 0 bases at J, with 9 bases in the middle. CDR3 DNA: TGTGCCAGCAGCTCCTGGACCACGAACACCGGGGAGCTGTTTTTT. It codes for CASSSWTTNTGELFF.

The J gene is TRBJ2-3, the V gene TRBV25-1; D uncertain. The germline V and J ends were trimmed by 6 bases and 2 bases, with 18 bases remaining between them. Per germline, CDR1 MGHDK and CDR2 SYGVNS. The CDR3 is 16 amino acids. The CDR3 loop reads CASSHDDWKNTDTQYF. CDR3 DNA: TGTGCCAGCAGCCACGATGACTGGAAAAACACAGATACGCAGTATTTT.

There are a few counts of this clonotype. The chain carries TRBV27 and TRBJ2-3; D gene uncertain. The CDR3 length is 16 residues. The V end lost 1 base, the J end lost 0 bases, and 11 bases lay between the germline ends. The germline gives CDR1 MNHEY, CDR2 SMNVEV (reference sequence). The CDR3 reads CASSLYRLGSTDTQYF. The CDR3 DNA sequence: TGTGCCAGCAGTTTATACCGGTTGGGCAGCACAGATACGCAGTATTTT.

In this sample, this clonotype turned up a few times. The chain employs TRBV6-2 or TRBV6-3 and TRBJ2-1; TRBD1 matches at 8 bases. The assigned J gene may be wrong: the sequence end matches TRBJ2-7 better. CDR3 length equals 17 residues. Germline V lookup: CDR1 MNHEY, CDR2 SVGEGT. The CDR3 DNA reads TGTGCCAGCACCCAAAAACGCAGGGACAGGTCCTACAATGAGCAGTACTTC. The encoded protein is CASTQKRRDRSYNEQYF.

This clonotype was seen only once. The V gene is TRBV5-1, the J gene TRBJ2-7; 9 nucleotides agree with TRBD1. The J segment lost 3 bases and the V segment lost 4 bases, leaving 8 bases of the junction unmatched. This CDR3 has 15 amino acids. Germline loops: CDR1 SGHRS, CDR2 YFSETQ. The CDR3 DNA is TGCGCCAGCAGCCTGGAGACAGGGGGAGGCTACGAGCAGTACTTC. It encodes CASSLETGGGYEQYF.

V and J are TRBV6-1 and TRBJ2-2, with D maybe TRBD1 (5 bases). V lost 6 bases, J lost 0 bases, and 8 bases lay in between. This CDR3 comprises 14 residues. Looked up from germline, CDR1 is MNHNS and CDR2 is SASEGT. The DNA for the CDR3 is TGTGCCAGCAGGGACACCGCGAACACCGGGGAGCTGTTTTTT. Its translation is CASRDTANTGELFF.

J is TRBJ1-4 and V is TRBV7-2, with 7 bases aligning to TRBD1. The germline CDR1 and CDR2 sequences are SGHTA and FQGNSA. The CDR3 is 14 residues long. The V and J ends lost 5 bases and 8 bases, in that order; junction bases with no gene match: 8. CDR3 in amino acids: CASSTQGEGEKLFF. The CDR3 DNA reads as TGTGCCAGCAGCACTCAGGGGGAGGGGGAAAAACTGTTTTTT.

The genes are TRBV27 and TRBJ2-3; TRBD2 aligns across 8 bases. Germline V gene data show CDR1 as MNHEY and CDR2 as SMNVEV (reference sequence). CDR3 length equals 15 residues. V shed 3 bases, J shed 2 bases, and the junction held 4 bases outside the gene matches. The CDR3 bases are TGTGCCAGCAGTTTGCGGGGGGCCTACACAGATACGCAGTATTTT. Translated: CASSLRGAYTDTQYF.

The chain combines TRBV28 with TRBJ1-2, with no clear D. Germline V gives CDR1 MDHEN, CDR2 SYDVKM. This CDR3 spans 15 amino acids. V was pared by 2 bases and J by 3 bases, with 13 bases between. DNA for the CDR3: TGTGCCAGCAGTTTAAGTCTGGGCCCGGACTATGGCTACACCTTC. The encoded protein is CASSLSLGPDYGYTF.

The chain couples TRBV2 to TRBJ1-2, with D unresolved. This CDR3 is built from 16 residues. V lost 6 bases and J lost 1, with 18 bases in between. Germline values: CDR1 SNHLY, CDR2 FYNNEI. The CDR3 DNA is TGTGCCAGCAGACCCACCTGGTCCGGAAATAACTATGGCTACACCTTC. Amino acid sequence: CASRPTWSGNNYGYTF.

The V gene is TRBV3-1, the J gene TRBJ2-5; 7 bases are a match to TRBD1. The DNA end lines up better with TRBJ2-7; the J call may be wrong. The CDR3 is 12 residues long. The germline CDR1 and CDR2 sequences are LGHDT and YNNKEL (reference sequence). This CDR3 reads CASSQTGDEQYF. CDR3 coding DNA: TGTGCCAGCAGCCAAACAGGGGACGAGCAGTACTTC.

The J gene is TRBJ1-2, the V gene TRBV6-5, with 8 bases fitting TRBD1. Germline CDR1 reads MNHEY; CDR2 reads SVGAGI. V shed 6 bases, J shed 1 base, and the junction held 7 bases outside the gene matches. This CDR3 has 15 amino acids. The CDR3: CASSPDRGDNYGYTF. The DNA of the CDR3 is TGTGCCAGCAGCCCTGACAGGGGCGATAACTATGGCTACACCTTC.

The chain recombines TRBV24-1 with TRBJ1-1; D possibly corresponds to TRBD1 (5 bases). Germline CDR1 reads KGHDR; CDR2 reads SFDVKD. Trimming removed 6 bases at V and 0 bases at J, with 16 bases between. The CDR3 consists of 16 residues. This CDR3 is CATSLRGAGMNTEAFF. The CDR3 DNA reads as TGTGCCACCAGTCTCCGCGGGGCGGGCATGAACACTGAAGCTTTCTTT.

The gene calls are TRBV4-1 and TRBJ1-5, with 7 bases matching TRBD1. The CDR3 length is 17 residues. Trimming took 2 bases from V and 5 from J; bases not matched to a gene: 12. In germline, CDR1 is MGHRA, CDR2 YSYEKL. This CDR3 is CASSQLQGGTEDQPQHF. DNA for the CDR3: TGCGCCAGCAGCCAACTTCAGGGGGGGACAGAAGATCAGCCCCAGCATTTT.

The sample holds a few counts of this clonotype. This sequence joins TRBV7-2 and TRBJ2-4; D gene unclear. The J call may not be correct, given that the DNA end is closer to TRBJ2-5. Germline loops: CDR1 SGHTA, CDR2 FQGNSA. This CDR3 has 16 residues. As DNA, the CDR3 is TGTGCCAGCAGCTCGCGAGACTCGCCGTTTAGAGAGACCCAGTACTTC. This gives the protein CASSSRDSPFRETQYF.

This clonotype was seen a few times. The rearrangement joins TRBV9 to TRBJ2-3; perhaps TRBD2 as D (5 bases). The CDR3 sequence is 14 residues long. Germline values: CDR1 SGDLS, CDR2 YYNGEE. V lost 0 bases and J lost 5, with 10 bases in between. DNA of the CDR3: TGTGCCAGCAGCGTAGCTCCTCGGGAAGATACGCAGTATTTT. Its translation is CASSVAPREDTQYF.

The genes are TRBV3-1 and TRBJ2-2; no clear D gene. With 1 base removed from V and 9 bases from J, the gap between germline ends came to 18 bases. Germline CDR1 is LGHDT and CDR2 is YNNKEL (reference sequence). The CDR3 runs to 16 residues. The CDR3 coding sequence is TGTGCCAGCAGCCAAGGTGGACGAGTCCGTTTCCGGGAGCTGTTTTTT. Translated: CASSQGGRVRFRELFF.

The genes are TRBV5-1 and TRBJ2-5; maybe TRBD1 (5 bases). Germline CDR1 is SGHRS and CDR2 is YFSETQ. Deletions cut 2 bases from V and 11 bases from J, with 19 bases between. The CDR3 sequence is 14 residues long. CDR3 protein: CASSLTGLPFEQYF. The CDR3 DNA reads TGCGCCAGCAGCTTAACAGGCTTACCATTTGAGCAGTACTTC. Using reference TRBV5-1 and TRBJ2-5 for the parts outside the CDR3, the full variable domain is KAGVTQTPRYLIKTRGQQVTLSCSPISGHRSVSWYQQTPGQGLQFLFEYFSETQRNKGNFPGRFSGRQFSNSRSEMNVSTLELGDSALYLCASSLTGLPFEQYFGPGTRLLVL.

This chain joins TRBV10-3 and TRBJ1-1, with no clear D. The V gene's germline CDR1 is ENHRY and CDR2 SYGVKD. This CDR3 has 13 amino acids. Trimming cost V 6 bases and J 5 bases, with 13 bases left between them. The CDR3: CAIRGGSGTEAFF. CDR3 nucleotides: TGTGCCATCAGAGGAGGGTCGGGAACTGAAGCTTTCTTT.

The chain carries TRBV7-2 and TRBJ2-5; D ambiguous. This CDR3 contains 15 residues. CDR1 is SGHTA, CDR2 FQGNSA, per germline. V gave up 2 bases and J gave up 1 base, with 11 bases separating them. CDR3: CASSLIGAVQETQYF. DNA for the CDR3: TGTGCCAGCAGCTTAATTGGTGCAGTCCAAGAGACCCAGTACTTC. The full variable domain, with the rest looked up from reference TRBV7-2 and TRBJ2-5, is GAGVSQSPSNKVTEKGKDVELRCDPISGHTALYWYRQSLGQGLEFLIYFQGNSAPDKSGLPSDRFSAERTGGSVSTLTIQRTQQEDSAVYLCASSLIGAVQETQYFGPGTRLLVL.

The chain joins TRBV20-1 to TRBJ2-1; D unresolved. Trimming cost V 4 bases and J 7 bases, with 8 bases left between them. CDR3 size: 11 residues. The V gene's germline CDR1 is DFQATT and CDR2 SNEGSKA (reference sequence). The CDR3 sequence is CSANRGNEQFF. The CDR3 region has the DNA TGCAGTGCTAACCGAGGTAATGAGCAGTTCTTC.

Regarding this clonotype: A much larger clone sits a single nucleotide away, making a read error possible. The chain links TRBV10-3 to TRBJ2-7; TRBD2 aligns across 15 bases. Germline CDR1 and CDR2: ENHRY and SYGVKD. V was pared by 4 bases and J by 7 bases, with 5 bases of the junction left unmatched. The CDR3 has 15 amino acids. This CDR3 reads CAISGTSGGAGEQYF. The CDR3 nucleotides read TGTGCCATCAGTGGGACTAGCGGGGGGGCCGGTGAGCAGTACTTC.

The CDR3 here is CASRIQGAQPQHF. As DNA, the CDR3 is TGTGCCAGCAGGATACAGGGAGCTCAGCCCCAGCATTTT. The rearrangement links TRBV28 to TRBJ1-5, with D possibly matching TRBD1 (6 bases). V was trimmed by 6 bases and J by 6 bases, leaving 12 bases between them. CDR1 MDHEN and CDR2 SYDVKM come from the germline V gene. The length of the CDR3 is 13 residues.

The chain employs TRBV7-2 and TRBJ1-6; D not resolved. This CDR3 is built from 13 residues. Germline CDR1 SGHTA, CDR2 FQGNSA. Trimming stripped 1 base from V and 14 bases from J, with 12 bases between. DNA for the CDR3: TGTGCCAGCAGCTTAGTGGGCAACTCGGCCCTCCACTTT. Its translation: CASSLVGNSALHF.

CDR3 nucleotides: TGCAGCGTTGAAGGCTCGACAAGGAGGAGAGAAGCTTTCTTT. Amino acid sequence: CSVEGSTRRREAFF. V gene TRBV29-1 combines with J gene TRBJ1-1, with D hard to call. Per germline, CDR1 SQVTM and CDR2 ANQGSEA. With 1 base removed from V and 8 bases from J, the gap between germline ends came to 17 bases. The CDR3 has 14 residues.

The sample holds a few counts of this clonotype. V is TRBV6-1 and J is TRBJ1-1, with D possibly being TRBD1 (5 bases). The CDR3 contains 14 residues. With 4 bases removed from V and 3 bases from J, the gap between germline ends came to 12 bases. CDR1 is MNHNS, CDR2 SASEGT, per germline. CDR3 coding DNA: TGTGCCAGCAGTGCCCTCGGGGGGGACACTGAAGCTTTCTTT. Translating it yields CASSALGGDTEAFF.

For this clonotype: One base away lies a much larger clone, so this may be a sequencing read error. V and J are TRBV10-3 and TRBJ2-1; TRBD2 aligns across 14 bases. The CDR3 extends over 18 amino acids. The germline CDR1 and CDR2 sequences are ENHRY and SYGVKD. The CDR3, as DNA: TGTGCCATCAGTCCTGGGACTAGCGGGGGCGATTCCTACAAGGAGCAGTTCTTC. This codes for CAISPGTSGGDSYKEQFF.

This clonotype was observed a handful of times. The chain is built from TRBV18 and TRBJ2-3; 14 nucleotides agree with TRBD2. The V gene's germline CDR1 is KGHSH and CDR2 LQKENI. Unmatched junction bases numbered 6, after V lost 5 bases and J lost 5 bases. The CDR3 spans 16 residues. The CDR3 nucleotides read TGTGCCAGCTCATCCGCCGGGACTAGCGGGGGAGATACGCAGTATTTT. It specifies CASSSAGTSGGDTQYF.